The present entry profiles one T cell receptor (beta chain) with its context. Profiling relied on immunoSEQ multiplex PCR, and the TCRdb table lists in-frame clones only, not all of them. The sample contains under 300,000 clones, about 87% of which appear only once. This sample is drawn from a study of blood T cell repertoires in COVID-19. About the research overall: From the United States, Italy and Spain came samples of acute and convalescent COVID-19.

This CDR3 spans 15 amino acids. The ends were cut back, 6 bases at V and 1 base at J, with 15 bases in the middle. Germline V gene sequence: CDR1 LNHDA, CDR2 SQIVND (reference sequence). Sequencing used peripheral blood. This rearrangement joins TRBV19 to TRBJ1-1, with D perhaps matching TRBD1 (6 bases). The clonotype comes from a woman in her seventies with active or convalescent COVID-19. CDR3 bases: TGTGCCAGTAGGGTAGAAGCGGACAGGAACACTGAAGCTTTCTTT. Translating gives CASRVEADRNTEAFF.